This entry describes one TCR beta chain. These data originate in a study of blood T cell repertoires in COVID-19. Study-level background: Acute and convalescent COVID-19 samples came from the United States, Italy and Spain. From T cells, B-cell-depleted T cells, or PBMCs came the material, which was cDNA or gDNA.

Original processing notes: Researchers report that nucleated cell counts were estimated from reference gene primer amplification. Sequencing was performed with immunoSEQ multiplex PCR; in TCRdb, only in-frame clones are kept and a portion is missing. That table is the source of V, J and clone size, and D and trimming were worked out from the DNA. The table lists 250,000 to 350,000 clones, 87% of them singletons. Specimen: peripheral blood. The TCR comes from a woman aged 45-65 years who had recovered from COVID-19.

This chain's CDR3 is CASSKEFGLLNTGELFF. The CDR3 bases are TGTGCCAGCAGCAAAGAATTTGGACTGTTGAACACCGGGGAGCTGTTTTTT. The chain combines TRBV21-1 with TRBJ2-2; TRBD2, the D gene given by the table, was not confirmed from the DNA. TRBV21-1 is given as a pseudogene. The CDR3 runs to 17 residues.